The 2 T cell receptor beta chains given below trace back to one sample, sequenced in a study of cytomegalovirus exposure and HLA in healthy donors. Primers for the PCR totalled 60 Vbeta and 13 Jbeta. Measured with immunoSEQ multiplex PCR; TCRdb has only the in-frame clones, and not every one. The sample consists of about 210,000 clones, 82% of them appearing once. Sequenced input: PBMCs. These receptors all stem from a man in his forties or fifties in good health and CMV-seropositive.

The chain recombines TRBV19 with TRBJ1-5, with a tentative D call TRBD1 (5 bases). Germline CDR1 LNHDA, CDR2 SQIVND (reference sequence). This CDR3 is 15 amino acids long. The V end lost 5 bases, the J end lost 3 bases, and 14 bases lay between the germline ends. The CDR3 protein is CASSPNGGYNQPQHF. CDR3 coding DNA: TGTGCCAGTAGTCCGAACGGGGGGTACAATCAGCCCCAGCATTTT.

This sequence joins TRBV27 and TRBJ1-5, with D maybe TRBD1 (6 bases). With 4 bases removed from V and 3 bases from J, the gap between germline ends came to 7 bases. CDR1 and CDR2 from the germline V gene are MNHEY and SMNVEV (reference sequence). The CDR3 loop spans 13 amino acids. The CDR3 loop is CASSWDNNQPQHF. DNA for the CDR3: TGTGCCAGCAGTTGGGACAACAATCAGCCCCAGCATTTT.